This paragraph covers one T cell receptor beta chain sequence. A multiplex PCR was run with 60 Vbeta primers and 13 Jbeta primers. TCRdb's copy holds only in-frame clones and misses some; the assay was immunoSEQ multiplex PCR. The top ten clones hold 2.5% to 3% of a sample with 130,000 to 150,000 clones, approximately 78% of them seen once. The data belong to a study of cytomegalovirus exposure and HLA in healthy donors. V was cut by 5 bases and J by 0 bases, with 11 bases left in between. CDR3 length equals 15 residues. Germline lookup yields CDR1 SNHLY and CDR2 FYNNEI. V is TRBV2 and J is TRBJ2-1; D unclear. This TCR derives from a female donor in good health and CMV-seronegative. The sample was PBMCs. The CDR3 reads CASSLRGYSYNEQFF. The DNA for the CDR3 is TGTGCCAGCAGTTTAAGAGGTTACTCCTACAATGAGCAGTTCTTC.